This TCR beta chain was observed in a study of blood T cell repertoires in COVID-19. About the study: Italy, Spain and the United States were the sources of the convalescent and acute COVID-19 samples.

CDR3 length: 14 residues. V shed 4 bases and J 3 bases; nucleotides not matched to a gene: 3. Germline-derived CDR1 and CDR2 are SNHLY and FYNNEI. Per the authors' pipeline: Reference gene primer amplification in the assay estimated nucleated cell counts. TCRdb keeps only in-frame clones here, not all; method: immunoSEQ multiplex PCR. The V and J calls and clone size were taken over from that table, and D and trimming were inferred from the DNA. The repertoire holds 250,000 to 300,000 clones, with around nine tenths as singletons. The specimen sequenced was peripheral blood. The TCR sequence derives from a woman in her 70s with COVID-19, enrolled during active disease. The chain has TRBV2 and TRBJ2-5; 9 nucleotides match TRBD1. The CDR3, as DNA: TGTGCCAGCAGTGCCCGGACAGGGGAAGAGACCCAGTACTTC. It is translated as CASSARTGEETQYF. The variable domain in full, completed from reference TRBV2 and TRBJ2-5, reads EPEVTQTPSHQVTQMGQEVILRCVPISNHLYFYWYRQILGQKVEFLVSFYNNEISEKSEIFDDQFSVERPDGSNFTLKIRSTKLEDSAMYFCASSARTGEETQYFGPGTRLLVL.